This TCR beta chain emerged from a study of blood T cell repertoires in COVID-19. Study background: Sites across the United States, Italy and Spain contributed samples from acute and convalescent COVID-19. PBMCs, B-cell-depleted T cells, or T cells were the source of the cDNA or gDNA that made up the material.

Germline lookup yields CDR1 SGHRS and CDR2 YFSETQ. This CDR3 spans 15 amino acids. V trimming: 0 bases; J trimming: 2 bases; junction bases outside the gene matches: 1. Original processing methods: Quantification of nucleated cells was approximated via reference gene primer amplification. The repertoire was sequenced with immunoSEQ multiplex PCR; TCRdb's copy has only in-frame clones and lacks some. V, J and clone size are taken as reported in that table, and D and trimming were inferred from the DNA itself. The sample lists 150,000 to 200,000 clones, 89% occurring once. The receptor's source is a man aged 60-69 years with acute or convalescent COVID-19. Sequenced input: peripheral blood. The rearrangement links TRBV5-1 to TRBJ2-3; 9 nucleotides line up with TRBD2. The CDR3: CASSLGGGDTDTQYF. CDR3 sequence (DNA): TGCGCCAGCAGCTTGGGCGGGGGGGACACAGATACGCAGTATTTT.